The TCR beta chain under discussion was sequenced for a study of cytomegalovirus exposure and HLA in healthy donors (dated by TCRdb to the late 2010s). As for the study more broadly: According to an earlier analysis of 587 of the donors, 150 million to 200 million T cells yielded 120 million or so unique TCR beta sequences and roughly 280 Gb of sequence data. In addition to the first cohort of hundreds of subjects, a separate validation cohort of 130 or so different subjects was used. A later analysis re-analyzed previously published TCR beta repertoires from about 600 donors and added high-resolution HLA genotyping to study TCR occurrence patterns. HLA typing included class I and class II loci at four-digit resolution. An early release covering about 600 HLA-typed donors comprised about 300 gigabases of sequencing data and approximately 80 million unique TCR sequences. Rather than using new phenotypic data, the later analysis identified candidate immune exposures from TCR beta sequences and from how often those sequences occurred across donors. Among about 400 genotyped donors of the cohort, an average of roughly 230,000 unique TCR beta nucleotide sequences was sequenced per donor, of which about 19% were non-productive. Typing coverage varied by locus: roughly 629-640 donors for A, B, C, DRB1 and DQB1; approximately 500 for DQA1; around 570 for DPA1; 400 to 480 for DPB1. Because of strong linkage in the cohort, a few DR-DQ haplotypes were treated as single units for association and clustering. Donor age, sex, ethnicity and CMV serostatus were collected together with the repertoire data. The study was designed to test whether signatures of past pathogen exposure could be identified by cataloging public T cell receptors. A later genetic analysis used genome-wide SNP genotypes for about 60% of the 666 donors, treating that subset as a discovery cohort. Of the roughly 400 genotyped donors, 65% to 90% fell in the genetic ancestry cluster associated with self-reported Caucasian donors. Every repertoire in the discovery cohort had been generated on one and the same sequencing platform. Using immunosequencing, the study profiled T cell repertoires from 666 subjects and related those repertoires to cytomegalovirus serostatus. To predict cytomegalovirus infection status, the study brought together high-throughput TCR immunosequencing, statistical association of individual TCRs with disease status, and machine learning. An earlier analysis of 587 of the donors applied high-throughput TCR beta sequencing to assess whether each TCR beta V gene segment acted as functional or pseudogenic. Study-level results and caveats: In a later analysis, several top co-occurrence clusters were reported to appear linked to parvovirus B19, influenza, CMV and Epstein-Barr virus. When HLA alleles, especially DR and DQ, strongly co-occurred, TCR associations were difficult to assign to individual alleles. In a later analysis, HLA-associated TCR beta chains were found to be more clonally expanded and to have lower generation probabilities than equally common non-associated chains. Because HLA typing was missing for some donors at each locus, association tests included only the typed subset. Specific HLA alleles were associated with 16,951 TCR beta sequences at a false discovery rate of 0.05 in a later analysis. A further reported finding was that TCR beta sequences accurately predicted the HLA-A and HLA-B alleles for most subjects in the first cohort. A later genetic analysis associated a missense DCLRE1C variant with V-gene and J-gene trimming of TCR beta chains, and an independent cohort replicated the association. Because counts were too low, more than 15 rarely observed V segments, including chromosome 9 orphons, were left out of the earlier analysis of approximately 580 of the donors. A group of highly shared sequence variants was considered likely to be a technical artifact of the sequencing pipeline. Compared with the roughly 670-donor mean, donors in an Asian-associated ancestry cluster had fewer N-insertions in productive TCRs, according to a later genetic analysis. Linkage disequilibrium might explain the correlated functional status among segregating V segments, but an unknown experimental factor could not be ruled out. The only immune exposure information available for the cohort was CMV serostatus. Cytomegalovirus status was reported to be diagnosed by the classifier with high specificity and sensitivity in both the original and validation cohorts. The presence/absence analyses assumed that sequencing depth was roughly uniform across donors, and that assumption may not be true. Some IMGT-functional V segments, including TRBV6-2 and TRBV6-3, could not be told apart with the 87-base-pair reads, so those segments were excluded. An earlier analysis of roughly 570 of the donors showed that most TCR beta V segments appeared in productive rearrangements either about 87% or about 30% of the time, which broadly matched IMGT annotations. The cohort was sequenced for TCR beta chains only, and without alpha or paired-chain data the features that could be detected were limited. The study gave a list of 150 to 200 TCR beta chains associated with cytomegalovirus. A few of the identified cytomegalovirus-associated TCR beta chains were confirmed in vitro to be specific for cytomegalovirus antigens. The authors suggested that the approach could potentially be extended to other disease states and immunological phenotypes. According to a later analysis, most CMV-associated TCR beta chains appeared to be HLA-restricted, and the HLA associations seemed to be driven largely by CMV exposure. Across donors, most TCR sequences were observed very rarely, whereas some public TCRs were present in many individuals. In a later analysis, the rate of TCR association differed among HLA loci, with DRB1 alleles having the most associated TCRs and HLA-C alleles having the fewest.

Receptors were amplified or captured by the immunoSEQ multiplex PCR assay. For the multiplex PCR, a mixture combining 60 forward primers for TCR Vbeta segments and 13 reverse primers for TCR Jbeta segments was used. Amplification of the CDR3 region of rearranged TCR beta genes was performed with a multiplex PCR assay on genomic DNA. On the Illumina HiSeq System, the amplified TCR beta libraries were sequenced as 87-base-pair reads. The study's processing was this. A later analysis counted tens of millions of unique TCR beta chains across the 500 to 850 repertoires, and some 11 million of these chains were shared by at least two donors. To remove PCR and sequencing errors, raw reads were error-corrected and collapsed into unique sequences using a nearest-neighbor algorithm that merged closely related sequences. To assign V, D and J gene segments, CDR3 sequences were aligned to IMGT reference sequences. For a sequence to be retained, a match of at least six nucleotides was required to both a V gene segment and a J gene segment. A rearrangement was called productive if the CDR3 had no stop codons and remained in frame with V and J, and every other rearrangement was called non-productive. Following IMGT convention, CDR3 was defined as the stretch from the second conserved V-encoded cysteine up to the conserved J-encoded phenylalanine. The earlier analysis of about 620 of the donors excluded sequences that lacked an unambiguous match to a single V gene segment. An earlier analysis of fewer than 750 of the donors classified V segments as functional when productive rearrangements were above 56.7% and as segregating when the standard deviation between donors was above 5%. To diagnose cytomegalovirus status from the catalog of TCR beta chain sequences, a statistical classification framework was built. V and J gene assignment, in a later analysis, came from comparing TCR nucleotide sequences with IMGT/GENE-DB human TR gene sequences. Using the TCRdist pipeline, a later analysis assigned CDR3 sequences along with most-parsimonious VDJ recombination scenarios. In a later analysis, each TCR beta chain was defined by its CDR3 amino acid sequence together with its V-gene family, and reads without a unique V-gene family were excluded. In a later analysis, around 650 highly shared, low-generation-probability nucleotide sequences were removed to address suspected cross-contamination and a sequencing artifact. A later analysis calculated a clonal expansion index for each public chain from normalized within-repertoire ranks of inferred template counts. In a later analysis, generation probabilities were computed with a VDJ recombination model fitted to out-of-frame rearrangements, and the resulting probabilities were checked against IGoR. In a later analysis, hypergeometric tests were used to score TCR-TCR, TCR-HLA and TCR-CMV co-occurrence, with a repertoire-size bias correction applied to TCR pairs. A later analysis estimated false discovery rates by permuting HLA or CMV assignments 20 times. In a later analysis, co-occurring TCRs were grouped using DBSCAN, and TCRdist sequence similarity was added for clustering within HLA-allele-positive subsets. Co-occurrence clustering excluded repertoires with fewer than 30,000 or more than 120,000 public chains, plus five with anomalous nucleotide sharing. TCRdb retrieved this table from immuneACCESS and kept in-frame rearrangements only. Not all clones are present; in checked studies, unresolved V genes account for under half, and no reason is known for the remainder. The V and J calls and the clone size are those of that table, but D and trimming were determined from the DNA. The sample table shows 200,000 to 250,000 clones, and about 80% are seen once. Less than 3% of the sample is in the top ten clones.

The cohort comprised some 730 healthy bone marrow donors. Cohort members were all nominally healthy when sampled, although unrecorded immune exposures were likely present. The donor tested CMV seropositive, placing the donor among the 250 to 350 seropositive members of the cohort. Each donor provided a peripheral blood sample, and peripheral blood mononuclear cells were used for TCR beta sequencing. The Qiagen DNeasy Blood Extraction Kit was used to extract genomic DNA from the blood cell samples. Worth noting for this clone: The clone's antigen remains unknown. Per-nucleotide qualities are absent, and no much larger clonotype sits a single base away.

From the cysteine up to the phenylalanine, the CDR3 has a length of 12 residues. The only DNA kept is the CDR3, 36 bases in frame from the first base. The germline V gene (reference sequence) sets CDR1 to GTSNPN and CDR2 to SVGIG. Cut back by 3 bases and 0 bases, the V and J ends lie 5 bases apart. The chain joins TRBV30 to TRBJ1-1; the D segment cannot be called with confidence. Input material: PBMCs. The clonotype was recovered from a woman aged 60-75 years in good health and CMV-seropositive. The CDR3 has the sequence CAWSGMNTEAFF. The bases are TGTGCCTGGAGCGGGATGAACACTGAAGCTTTCTTT.